This T cell receptor (beta chain) was identified in a study of response to subunit inactivated influenza vaccine. Notes on the study in general: The authors offered the suggestion that each seasonal influenza vaccination recruits few new T cells.

With respect to this clonotype: Its cognate antigen is unknown.

V shed 1 base and J shed 9 bases, with 20 bases lying between them. Germline CDR1 SGHKS, CDR2 YYEKEE (reference sequence). The CDR3 contains 16 residues. TCRdb recomputed calls from the RT-PCR reads with MiXCR, one row per CDR3 protein. The sample includes 450,000 to 600,000 distinct CDR3 sequences, 6.5% to 8% of them seen just once. The TCR was taken from a man between 50 and 75 years old who received an inactivated influenza vaccine. The rearrangement joins TRBV5-5 to TRBJ2-1, with D perhaps assigned TRBD1 or TRBD2 (5 bases each). Sequencing was performed on PBMCs from blood, taken about 24 months after vaccination. The CDR3 DNA reads TGTGCCAGCAGCTTGCCGGGACCGCCTTCGTCGACTGAGCAGTTCTTC. This encodes CASSLPGPPSSTEQFF.